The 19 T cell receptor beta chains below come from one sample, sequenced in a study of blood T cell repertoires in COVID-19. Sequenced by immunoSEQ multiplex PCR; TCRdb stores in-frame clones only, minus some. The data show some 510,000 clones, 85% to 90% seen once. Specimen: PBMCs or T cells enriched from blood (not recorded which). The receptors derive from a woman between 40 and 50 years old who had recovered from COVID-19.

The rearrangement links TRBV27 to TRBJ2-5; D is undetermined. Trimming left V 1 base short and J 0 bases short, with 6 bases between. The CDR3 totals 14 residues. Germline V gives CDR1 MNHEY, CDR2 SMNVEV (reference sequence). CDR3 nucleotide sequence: TGTGCCAGCAGTTTATTAGCAAACCAAGAGACCCAGTACTTC. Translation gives CASSLLANQETQYF.

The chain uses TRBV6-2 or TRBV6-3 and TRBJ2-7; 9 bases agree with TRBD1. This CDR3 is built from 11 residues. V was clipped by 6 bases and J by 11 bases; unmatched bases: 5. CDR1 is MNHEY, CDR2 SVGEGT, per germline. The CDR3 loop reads CASSKGTGKYF. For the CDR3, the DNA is TGTGCCAGCAGCAAAGGGACAGGGAAGTACTTC.

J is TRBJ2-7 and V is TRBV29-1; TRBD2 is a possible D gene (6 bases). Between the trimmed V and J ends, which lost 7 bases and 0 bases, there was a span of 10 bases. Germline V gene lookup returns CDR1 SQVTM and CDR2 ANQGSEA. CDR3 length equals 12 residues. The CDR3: CSAGVSSYEQYF. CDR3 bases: TGCAGCGCGGGGGTCAGCTCCTACGAGCAGTACTTC.

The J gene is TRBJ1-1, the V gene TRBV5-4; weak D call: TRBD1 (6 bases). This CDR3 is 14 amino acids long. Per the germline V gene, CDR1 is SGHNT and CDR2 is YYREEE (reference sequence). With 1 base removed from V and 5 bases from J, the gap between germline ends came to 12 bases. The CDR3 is CASSLSDRGTEAFF. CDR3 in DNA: TGTGCCAGCAGCTTGTCGGACAGAGGAACTGAAGCTTTCTTT.

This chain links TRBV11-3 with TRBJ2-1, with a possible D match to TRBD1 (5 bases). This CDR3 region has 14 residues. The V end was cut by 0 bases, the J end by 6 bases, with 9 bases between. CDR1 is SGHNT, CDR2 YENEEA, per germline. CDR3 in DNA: TGTGCCAGCAGCTTAGACAGGGTATTCAATGAGCAGTTCTTC. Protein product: CASSLDRVFNEQFF.

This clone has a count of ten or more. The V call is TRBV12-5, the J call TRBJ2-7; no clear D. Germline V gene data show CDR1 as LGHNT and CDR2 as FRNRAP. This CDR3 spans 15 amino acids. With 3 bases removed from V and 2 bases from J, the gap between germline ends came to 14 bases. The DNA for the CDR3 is TGTGCTAGTGGTTTAGTCACCACCCCAGCCTACGAGCAGTACTTC. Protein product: CASGLVTTPAYEQYF. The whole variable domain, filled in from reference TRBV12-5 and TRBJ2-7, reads DARVTQTPRHKVTEMGQEVTMRCQPILGHNTVFWYRQTMMQGLELLAYFRNRAPLDDSGMPKDRFSAEMPDATLATLKIQPSEPRDSAVYFCASGLVTTPAYEQYFGPGTRLTVT.

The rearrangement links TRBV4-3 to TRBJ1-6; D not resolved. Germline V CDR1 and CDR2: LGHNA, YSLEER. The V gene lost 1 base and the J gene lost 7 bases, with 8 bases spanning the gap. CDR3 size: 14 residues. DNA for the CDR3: TGCGCCAGCAGCCAAGTAGAAAGAAATTCACCCCTCCACTTT. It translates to CASSQVERNSPLHF.

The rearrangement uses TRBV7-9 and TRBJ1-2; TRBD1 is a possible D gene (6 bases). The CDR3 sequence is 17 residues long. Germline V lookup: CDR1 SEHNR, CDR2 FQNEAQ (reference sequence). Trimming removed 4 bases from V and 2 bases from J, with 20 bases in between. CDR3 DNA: TGTGCCAGCAGCTCCTCTACCCCGGGACACCAGAACTATGGCTACACCTTC. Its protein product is CASSSSTPGHQNYGYTF.

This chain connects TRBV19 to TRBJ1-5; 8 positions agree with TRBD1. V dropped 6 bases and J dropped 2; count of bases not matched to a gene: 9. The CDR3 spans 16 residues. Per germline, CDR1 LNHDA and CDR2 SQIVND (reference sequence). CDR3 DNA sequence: TGTGCCAGTAGGCCAAGGACAGGGATTGGCAATCAGCCCCAGCATTTT. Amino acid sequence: CASRPRTGIGNQPQHF.

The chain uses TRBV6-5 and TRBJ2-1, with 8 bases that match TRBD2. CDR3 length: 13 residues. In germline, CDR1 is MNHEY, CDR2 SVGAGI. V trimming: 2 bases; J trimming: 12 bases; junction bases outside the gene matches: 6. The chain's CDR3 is CASSYTREARQFF. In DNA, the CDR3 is TGTGCCAGCAGTTACACGCGGGAGGCCCGGCAGTTCTTC.

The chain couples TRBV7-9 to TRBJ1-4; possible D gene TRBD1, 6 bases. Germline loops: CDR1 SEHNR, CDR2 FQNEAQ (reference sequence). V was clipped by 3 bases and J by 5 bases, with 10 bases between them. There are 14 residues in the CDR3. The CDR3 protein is CASSFGQKNEKLFF. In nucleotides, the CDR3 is TGTGCCAGCAGCTTTGGACAGAAAAATGAAAAACTGTTTTTT.

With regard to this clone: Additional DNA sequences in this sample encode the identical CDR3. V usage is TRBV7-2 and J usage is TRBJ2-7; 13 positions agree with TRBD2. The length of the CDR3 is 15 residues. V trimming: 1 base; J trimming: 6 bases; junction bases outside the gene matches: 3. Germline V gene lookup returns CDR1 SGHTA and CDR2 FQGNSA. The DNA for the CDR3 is TGTGCCAGCAGCTTAGAACTAGCGGGAGGGCCCGAGCAGTACTTC. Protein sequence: CASSLELAGGPEQYF.

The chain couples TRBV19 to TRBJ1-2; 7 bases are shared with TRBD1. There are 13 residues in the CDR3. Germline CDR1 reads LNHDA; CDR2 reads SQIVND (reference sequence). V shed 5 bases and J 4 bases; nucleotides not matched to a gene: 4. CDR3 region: CASSPQGGYGYTF. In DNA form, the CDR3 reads TGTGCCAGTAGTCCCCAGGGGGGCTATGGCTACACCTTC.

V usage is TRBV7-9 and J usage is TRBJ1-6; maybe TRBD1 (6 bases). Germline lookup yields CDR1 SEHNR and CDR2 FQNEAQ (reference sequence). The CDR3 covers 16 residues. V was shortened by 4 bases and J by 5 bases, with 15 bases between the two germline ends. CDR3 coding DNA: TGTGCCAGCAGCTCAGCCACAGGGTTGGATAATTCACCCCTCCACTTT. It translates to CASSSATGLDNSPLHF.

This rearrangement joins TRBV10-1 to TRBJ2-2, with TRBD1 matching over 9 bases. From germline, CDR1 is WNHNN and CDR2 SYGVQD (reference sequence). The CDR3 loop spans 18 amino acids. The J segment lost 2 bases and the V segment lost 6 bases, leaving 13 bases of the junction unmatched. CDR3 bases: TGCGCCAGCAGCAGGGGGACAGGGAGCCCTTATAACACCGGGGAGCTGTTTTTT. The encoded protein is CASSRGTGSPYNTGELFF.

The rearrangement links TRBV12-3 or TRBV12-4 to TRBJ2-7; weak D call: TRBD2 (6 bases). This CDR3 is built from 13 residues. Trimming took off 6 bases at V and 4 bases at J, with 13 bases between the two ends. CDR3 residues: CASRRDVKYEQYF. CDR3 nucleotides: TGTGCCAGCAGGCGGGACGTCAAATACGAGCAGTACTTC.

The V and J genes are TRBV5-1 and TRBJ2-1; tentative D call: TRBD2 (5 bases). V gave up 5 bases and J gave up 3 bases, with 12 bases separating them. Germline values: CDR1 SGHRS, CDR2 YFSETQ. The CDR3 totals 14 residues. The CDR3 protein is CASRSGEVYNEQFF. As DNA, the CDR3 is TGCGCCAGCAGAAGCGGAGAAGTCTACAATGAGCAGTTCTTC.

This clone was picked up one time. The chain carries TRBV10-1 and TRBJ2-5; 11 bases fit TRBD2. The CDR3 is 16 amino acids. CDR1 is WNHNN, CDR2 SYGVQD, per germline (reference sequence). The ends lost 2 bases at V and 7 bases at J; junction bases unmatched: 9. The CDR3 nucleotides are TGCGCCAGCAGTGAGCATAGCGGGAGGGCCGGAGCGACCCAGTACTTC. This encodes CASSEHSGRAGATQYF.

The CDR3 DNA reads TGTGCCAGCAGCTTAGCCACTAGCGGGAAACCGGGGCCGCTCGAGCAGTACTTC. Protein product: CASSLATSGKPGPLEQYF. The chain combines TRBV7-2 with TRBJ2-7; 10 bases are a match to TRBD2. Germline V gene data show CDR1 as SGHTA and CDR2 as FQGNSA. This CDR3 region has 18 residues. V was clipped by 0 bases and J by 6 bases; unmatched bases: 14.